The present entry profiles one T cell receptor beta chain with its context. Its antigen is unknown. These data belong to a study of cytomegalovirus exposure and HLA in healthy donors. Notes on the study in general: Accurate HLA-A and HLA-B prediction from TCR beta sequences was reported for most subjects. Rare TCR sequences dominated, though some public TCRs recurred in many donors. Later analysis identified a missense DCLRE1C variant that was linked to TCR beta V- and J-gene trimming. The investigators catalogued some 150 TCR beta chains as cytomegalovirus-associated.

Researchers ran the PCR with 60 Vbeta and 13 Jbeta primers. The protocol was immunoSEQ multiplex PCR, while the TCRdb copy is restricted to in-frame clones and leaves out a portion. The profile shows more than 80,000 clones, around four fifths of them singletons. The CDR3 runs 12 residues. Germline V lookup: CDR1 SGHNT, CDR2 YYREEE (reference sequence). V shed 2 bases and J 8 bases; nucleotides not matched to a gene: 0. The rearrangement uses TRBV5-4 and TRBJ2-1, with TRBD2 matching 8 bases. The sample was PBMCs. This receptor was identified in a woman aged 40 to 50 in good health and CMV-seropositive. In nucleotides, the CDR3 is TGTGCCAGCAGCTTAGCGGGAGATGAGCAGTTCTTC. It yields the protein CASSLAGDEQFF.